What follows describes a single T cell receptor beta chain. Its antigen is not identified. A read error is possible here, since a much larger clone lies one base away. As the CDR3 is not closed by the conserved phenylalanine or tryptophan, this likely results from a read error. A second PCR, run for roughly 7 to 12 cycles, used a sample-barcoded 5' primer plus a J-beta primer mix. Tagging of each cDNA molecule was performed by a template-switch adaptor with 12 random nucleotides. Every sample gave at least 2.5 million paired-end reads containing CDR3. TCRdb called the 5' RACE reads again in MiXCR, with one record for every CDR3 protein. The data contain 660,000 or so distinct CDR3 sequences, 58% of them singletons. This sample stems from a study of blood T cells in healthy people across ages. Each donor was a healthy Caucasian individual from Russia, aged roughly 6 to 90. The germline V gene encodes CDR1 SQVTM and CDR2 ANQGSEA. CDR3 length: 13 amino acids. Trimming stripped 2 bases from V and 2 bases from J, with 10 bases between.

Study-wide results and caveats: Older age went with lower TCR beta diversity per million T cells, in a roughly linear way.

V and J are TRBV29-1 and TRBJ2-7, with unresolved D. The sequenced sample was blood. This clonotype was obtained from a man aged 55-75 years in good health. The DNA of the CDR3 is TGCAGCGTTGAAAACCAGGCCACCTACGAGCAGTACTTA. Translation: CSVENQATYEQYL.